The T cell receptor (beta chain) under discussion was sequenced for a study of cytomegalovirus exposure and HLA in healthy donors. Germline V lookup: CDR1 SGHNT, CDR2 YYREEE (reference sequence). V gave up 6 bases and J gave up 2 bases; unmatched junction bases: 10. This CDR3 has 16 residues. Both 60 Vbeta primers and 13 Jbeta primers went into the PCR. Profiling relied on immunoSEQ multiplex PCR, and the TCRdb table lists in-frame clones only, not all of them. In the table there are 120,000 to 150,000 clones, roughly 80% of which are singletons. Details on this clone: The antigen is undetermined.

Overall study results and limits: Indistinguishable V segments such as TRBV6-2 and TRBV6-3 were excluded.

Sequencing was done on a sample of PBMCs. This chain connects TRBV5-4 to TRBJ2-3, with 9 bases aligning to TRBD2. This sequence was found in a man aged 35 to 55 in good health and CMV-seropositive. This chain's CDR3 is CASTPGRGGTTDTQYF. CDR3 nucleotides: TGTGCCAGCACGCCCGGGCGGGGGGGCACCACAGATACGCAGTATTTT.